This T cell receptor (beta chain) is from a study of shared clonotypes between healthy human individuals. Findings of the study overall: Estimated clonotype richness was generally higher in naive than memory subsets.

This clone showed up just once. The antigen is not known. The CDR3 covers 17 residues. CDR1 and CDR2 from the germline V gene are SGHNT and YYREEE (reference sequence). V was pared by 4 bases and J by 0 bases, with 11 bases of the junction left unmatched. The run depth of the assay was deep. The protocol was immunoSEQ multiplex PCR, while the TCRdb copy is restricted to in-frame clones and leaves out a portion. The repertoire has about 1,500,000 clones, roughly 96% of them found once; the top ten carry roughly 1.2%. Each donor was a Caucasian adult residing in Nashville, Tennessee. A CD45RA-negative memory subset and a CD45RA+ naive subset were separated from the CD4+ cells.

The receptor comes from a man aged 25-40 years in good health. Material: naive CD4+ T cells sorted from blood. Subset noted: CD45RA+ positively selected. The chain joins TRBV5-4 to TRBJ1-2, with 8 bases matching TRBD1. The CDR3 reads CASSRPRDRKANYGYTF. DNA for the CDR3: TGTGCCAGCAGCCGCCCCCGGGACAGGAAAGCTAACTATGGCTACACCTTC.